The 15 T cell receptor beta chains in this list originate from one sample, sequenced in a study of blood T cell repertoires in COVID-19 (dated by TCRdb to about 2020). Libraries came from the immunoSEQ multiplex PCR assay. Held by TCRdb, this immuneACCESS table contains in-frame sequences only and omits some clones. Under half of the omission traces to an unresolved V gene where checked; the cause of the rest is unknown. This sample gives about 83,000 clones in total; 65% to 80% of them show up just once. The ten largest make up roughly 20% of the sample. The source material was peripheral blood. The origin of the receptors is a woman older than 75 with active or convalescent COVID-19.

This chain joins TRBV11-2 and TRBJ2-7; D might be TRBD2 (6 bases). The CDR3 has 13 amino acids. Germline V gene data show CDR1 as SGHAT and CDR2 as FQNNGV. Trimming pared 5 bases from V and 7 bases from J, leaving 15 bases between. The CDR3 DNA reads TGTGCCAGCAGCGCGAATTTGGCGGGGGAGCAGTACTTC. Translation: CASSANLAGEQYF.

The DNA of the CDR3 is TGCGCCACCCGATTGGGACAGGGAAGTACCGGGGAGCTGTTTTTT. Its translation is CATRLGQGSTGELFF. This chain links TRBV4-1 with TRBJ2-2; 9 positions agree with TRBD1. J gave up 5 bases and V 10 bases, and 11 bases lay outside the gene matches. This CDR3 is built from 15 residues. Germline CDR1 is MGHRA and CDR2 is YSYEKL.

A few counts support this clone. The V call is TRBV4-1, the J call TRBJ1-5; D is ambiguous. V was shortened by 1 base and J by 6 bases, with 13 bases between the two germline ends. Germline-derived CDR1 and CDR2 are MGHRA and YSYEKL. The CDR3 runs to 15 residues. This chain's CDR3 is CASSQVKSNVQPQHF. The CDR3 nucleotides read TGCGCCAGCAGCCAAGTAAAAAGCAACGTTCAGCCCCAGCATTTT.

J is TRBJ2-5 and V is TRBV5-5; D gene unclear. Looked up from germline, CDR1 is SGHKS and CDR2 is YYEKEE (reference sequence). Trimming took off 2 bases at V and 5 bases at J, with 4 bases between the two ends. This CDR3 has 11 residues. The CDR3 region has the DNA TGTGCCAGCAGCTTTCTTGAGACCCAGTACTTC. This encodes CASSFLETQYF.

The chain combines TRBV7-2 with TRBJ2-2; the D is unclear. Trimming cost V 4 bases and J 4 bases, with 7 bases left between them. The CDR3 spans 13 residues. Germline V lookup: CDR1 SGHTA, CDR2 FQGNSA. CDR3 coding DNA: TGTGCCAGCAGCTCACAAGTCACCGGGGAGCTGTTTTTT. Amino acid sequence: CASSSQVTGELFF.

The chain carries TRBV7-6 and TRBJ1-6, with no clear D. V was cut by 2 bases and J by 7 bases, with 12 bases left in between. Germline V lookup: CDR1 SGHVS, CDR2 FNYEAQ. The CDR3 consists of 15 residues. CDR3 DNA sequence: TGTGCCAGCAGCTTAATTGGGGAGTGGAATTCACCCCTCCACTTT. Amino acid sequence: CASSLIGEWNSPLHF.

This chain uses TRBV27 with TRBJ1-2; a possible D gene is TRBD1 (6 bases). The CDR3 covers 17 residues. Trimming removed 0 bases from V and 8 bases from J, with 22 bases in between. CDR1 is MNHEY, CDR2 SMNVEV, per germline (reference sequence). In nucleotides, the CDR3 is TGTGCCAGCAGTTTATCAGGGGGTAGGTCCGGACTGGAGGGCTACACCTTC. Its protein is CASSLSGGRSGLEGYTF.

This clone has more than one count but fewer than ten. Here the CDR3 reads CASRPSINYEQYF. DNA of the CDR3: TGCGCCAGCAGGCCCTCTATCAACTACGAGCAGTACTTC. V usage is TRBV5-1 and J usage is TRBJ2-7; D remains ambiguous. Germline V gene lookup returns CDR1 SGHRS and CDR2 YFSETQ. This CDR3 has 13 residues. The germline V and J ends were trimmed by 5 bases and 3 bases, with 12 bases remaining between them.

This chain joins TRBV11-3 and TRBJ2-1; maybe TRBD2 (6 bases). Looked up from germline, CDR1 is SGHNT and CDR2 is YENEEA. The CDR3 covers 14 residues. V lost 1 base to trimming and J lost 8 bases, with 12 bases between them. The CDR3 protein is CASSLAASVHEQFF. The CDR3 DNA is TGTGCCAGCAGCTTAGCGGCTAGCGTCCATGAGCAGTTCTTC.

V and J are TRBV5-1 and TRBJ2-1, with a tentative D call TRBD1 (6 bases). V was shortened by 0 bases and J by 12 bases, with 16 bases between the two germline ends. Germline CDR1 and CDR2: SGHRS and YFSETQ. This CDR3 has 14 amino acids. The DNA for the CDR3 is TGCGCCAGCAGCTTGGGGGGGCCCCCACAGGGGCAGTTCTTC. This codes for CASSLGGPPQGQFF.

The gene calls are TRBV6-6 and TRBJ2-5; 9 nucleotides align to TRBD2. The CDR3 is 15 amino acids. J was trimmed by 9 bases and V by 7 bases; bases with no gene match: 15. CDR1 and CDR2 (germline): MNHNY, SVGAGI (reference sequence). CDR3 sequence: CASTTTSGPRGSQYF. The CDR3, as DNA: TGTGCCAGCACCACGACTAGCGGACCTCGGGGGTCCCAGTACTTC.

This clone was observed a few times. The chain has TRBV5-1 and TRBJ1-1; D is unresolved. V was pared by 4 bases and J by 3 bases, with 16 bases between. The CDR3 runs to 15 residues. The germline gives CDR1 SGHRS, CDR2 YFSETQ. This CDR3 reads CASSPGDRRDTEAFF. CDR3 DNA sequence: TGCGCCAGCAGCCCCGGGGATCGTCGGGACACTGAAGCTTTCTTT.

There are many counts of this clone. J is TRBJ2-1 and V is TRBV19, with TRBD2 matching 10 bases. The CDR3 runs 12 residues. Germline V gene lookup returns CDR1 LNHDA and CDR2 SQIVND (reference sequence). The ends lost 8 bases at V and 7 bases at J; junction bases unmatched: 2. The CDR3 is CASLSGGNEQFF. The CDR3, as DNA: TGTGCCAGTCTTAGCGGGGGGAATGAGCAGTTCTTC.

The table lists this clone with a few counts. The chain links TRBV4-1 to TRBJ1-2; D is ambiguous. Trimming took 10 bases from V and 2 from J, leaving 20 bases between them. This CDR3 has 15 amino acids. The germline CDR1 and CDR2 sequences are MGHRA and YSYEKL. CDR3 bases: TGCGCCACCCGCCACGACTCCCGGGAGAACTATGGCTACACCTTC. Its translation is CATRHDSRENYGYTF.

Here the CDR3 reads CASKEGSLVGNTIYF. CDR3 nucleotides: TGTGCCAGCAAAGAGGGATCCCTTGTGGGAAACACCATATATTTT. V gene TRBV6-1 combines with J gene TRBJ1-3; D is ambiguous. V lost 7 bases to trimming and J lost 4 bases, with 17 bases between them. Germline loops: CDR1 MNHNS, CDR2 SASEGT. This CDR3 contains 15 residues.